These 16 T cell receptor beta chains were sequenced from one sample in a study of beta chain features in type 1 diabetes. The authors reverse transcribed all of the isolated RNA, so sequencing captured expressed TCRB transcripts. Clones were sequenced by immunoSEQ multiplex PCR, and TCRdb holds only the in-frame ones, with some missing. The data contain 200,000 to 250,000 clones, over 7.5% of them seen just once; the ten biggest clones take up 0.03% to 0.04%. Sequencing was carried out using naive CD4+ T cells from blood. The source is a woman between 18 and 29 years old in good health.

V usage is TRBV30 and J usage is TRBJ1-2, with a tentative D call TRBD1 (6 bases). Germline V gene data show CDR1 as GTSNPN and CDR2 as SVGIG (reference sequence). Trimming stripped 5 bases from V and 7 bases from J, with 20 bases between. The length of the CDR3 is 14 residues. The CDR3 DNA reads as TGTGCCTGGGGGGAGTCCCACAGGGCGATTGGCTACACCTTC. This gives the protein CAWGESHRAIGYTF.

This rearrangement joins TRBV9 to TRBJ1-5; 8 nucleotides match TRBD1. Germline trimming cut 4 bases from V and 6 bases from J; bases unmatched to any gene: 6. This CDR3 spans 14 amino acids. Germline V gives CDR1 SGDLS, CDR2 YYNGEE. CDR3 loop: CASSPDRVSQPQHF. DNA of the CDR3: TGTGCCAGCAGCCCGGACAGGGTGAGTCAGCCCCAGCATTTT.

DNA for the CDR3: TGCGCCAGCAGCCAGGGACTAGCGGGGGGGCCGGGGTTTGAGCAGTTCTTC. Translated, it gives CASSQGLAGGPGFEQFF. This sequence joins TRBV4-1 and TRBJ2-1; 16 bases are a match to TRBD2. The CDR3 is made up of 17 amino acids. The V gene end was trimmed by 3 bases and the J gene end by 9 bases; junction bases not matched to a gene: 8. CDR1 is MGHRA, CDR2 YSYEKL, per germline.

This clone has a handful of counts. This chain joins TRBV2 and TRBJ1-1; D possibly corresponds to TRBD1 (5 bases). V was trimmed by 8 bases and J by 0 bases, leaving 10 bases between them. CDR1 is SNHLY and CDR2 is FYNNEI in the germline V gene. The CDR3 has 13 amino acids. CDR3 protein: CASHPGVNTEAFF. The CDR3, as DNA: TGTGCCAGCCACCCGGGGGTGAACACTGAAGCTTTCTTT.

Comment on this clone: Other DNA sequences in this sample translate to the same CDR3. The rearrangement uses TRBV29-1 and TRBJ2-7; 7 nucleotides align to TRBD1. CDR3 size: 12 residues. V lost 7 bases to trimming and J lost 3 bases; unmatched junction nucleotides: 6. CDR1 is SQVTM and CDR2 is ANQGSEA in the germline V gene. CDR3 bases: TGCAGCGCCCGGACAGGCGGCTACGAGCAGTACTTC. Its translation: CSARTGGYEQYF.

This clone has a handful of counts. V and J are TRBV7-2 and TRBJ2-2; 7 nucleotides line up with TRBD1. Per the germline V gene, CDR1 is SGHTA and CDR2 is FQGNSA. Trimming cost V 4 bases and J 3 bases; bases outside gene matches: 11. The CDR3 consists of 17 residues. CDR3 in amino acids: CASSSDRPHFYTGELFF. CDR3 DNA sequence: TGTGCCAGCAGCTCGGACAGGCCCCACTTTTACACCGGGGAGCTGTTTTTT.

This chain joins TRBV28 and TRBJ1-1; TRBD1 agrees at 7 bases. V was clipped by 7 bases and J by 0 bases; unmatched bases: 14. CDR1 and CDR2 (germline): MDHEN, SYDVKM. The length of the CDR3 is 17 residues. The CDR3 protein is CASKKPPRGQLNTEAFF. For the CDR3, the DNA is TGTGCCAGCAAAAAACCCCCAAGGGGGCAGCTGAACACTGAAGCTTTCTTT. Together with reference TRBV28 and TRBJ1-1, the CDR3 gives the full variable domain: DVKVTQSSRYLVKRTGEKVFLECVQDMDHENMFWYRQDPGLGLRLIYFSYDVKMKEKGDIPEGYSVSREKKERFSLILESASTNQTSMYLCASKKPPRGQLNTEAFFGQGTRLTVV.

The gene calls are TRBV11-2 and TRBJ2-1, with 11 positions matching TRBD1. Per the germline V gene, CDR1 is SGHAT and CDR2 is FQNNGV. The CDR3 covers 17 residues. V lost 4 bases and J lost 7; bases outside the gene matches: 12. CDR3 amino acids: CASSSTRGQGARNEQFF. The CDR3 DNA follows: TGTGCCAGCAGCTCGACTCGAGGACAGGGGGCGCGAAATGAGCAGTTCTTC.

V is TRBV5-1 and J is TRBJ2-1, with TRBD2 matching 13 bases. The CDR3 consists of 16 residues. CDR1 is SGHRS, CDR2 YFSETQ, per germline. The ends lost 4 bases at V and 2 bases at J; junction bases unmatched: 3. CDR3 in amino acids: CASSHGLAGAYNEQFF. The CDR3 nucleotides are TGCGCCAGCAGCCACGGACTAGCGGGGGCCTACAATGAGCAGTTCTTC. The full variable domain, its missing parts supplied by reference TRBV5-1 and TRBJ2-1, is KAGVTQTPRYLIKTRGQQVTLSCSPISGHRSVSWYQQTPGQGLQFLFEYFSETQRNKGNFPGRFSGRQFSNSRSEMNVSTLELGDSALYLCASSHGLAGAYNEQFFGPGTRLTVL.

This clone came up a few times. The CDR3 region has the DNA TGCGCCAGCAGCTTGTATCTTCTAGCGGGAGATTACAATGAGCAGTTCTTC. Encoded protein: CASSLYLLAGDYNEQFF. This chain links TRBV5-1 with TRBJ2-1, with 10 bases aligning to TRBD2. V gave up 1 base and J gave up 4 bases; unmatched junction bases: 8. Germline CDR1 SGHRS, CDR2 YFSETQ. The CDR3 spans 17 residues.

This clone was found a few times. The chain joins TRBV6-5 to TRBJ2-7; tentative D call: TRBD2 (6 bases). Trimming pared 6 bases from V and 3 bases from J, leaving 15 bases between. CDR3 length equals 14 residues. Germline assignment: CDR1 MNHEY and CDR2 SVGAGI. The CDR3 nucleotides read TGTGCCAGCAGGCCGGTTGCGGGAATCTACGAGCAGTACTTC. This codes for CASRPVAGIYEQYF.

The table lists this clone with many counts. The V gene is TRBV11-2, the J gene TRBJ2-2, with D unresolved. V lost 3 bases and J 6 bases, leaving 8 bases between the germline ends. CDR1 SGHAT and CDR2 FQNNGV come from the germline V gene. There are 13 residues in the CDR3. The CDR3 region is CASSFGLAGELFF. CDR3 sequence (DNA): TGTGCCAGCAGCTTTGGGCTGGCCGGGGAGCTGTTTTTT.

A few counts support this clone. The CDR3 spells CASRPRRPGSHGLAAHYGYTF. For the CDR3, the DNA is TGCGCCAGCAGGCCTCGACGCCCGGGGTCGCACGGCCTCGCAGCACATTATGGCTACACCTTC. This rearrangement joins TRBV23-1 to TRBJ1-2; D unresolved. TRBV23-1 is recorded as an ORF, its role being uncertain. The CDR3 runs 21 residues. Trimming shortened V by 6 bases and J by 5 bases, and 37 bases separated the two germline ends.

The genes are TRBV10-3 and TRBJ2-7; D is perhaps TRBD2 (6 bases). In germline, CDR1 is ENHRY, CDR2 SYGVKD. Trimming removed 6 bases from V and 4 bases from J, with 16 bases in between. The CDR3 length is 14 residues. Here the CDR3 reads CAISASISGYEQYF. The CDR3, as DNA: TGTGCCATCAGCGCCAGTATTAGCGGTTACGAGCAGTACTTC.

This rearrangement joins TRBV5-1 to TRBJ2-2; D is possibly TRBD2 (6 bases). This CDR3 spans 15 amino acids. In germline, CDR1 is SGHRS, CDR2 YFSETQ. V was trimmed by 0 bases and J by 4 bases, leaving 10 bases between them. The CDR3 region is CASSLGLGSTGELFF. Written as DNA, the CDR3 is TGCGCCAGCAGCTTGGGACTAGGTTCCACCGGGGAGCTGTTTTTT.

This clone showed up just a few times. The rearrangement joins TRBV5-1 to TRBJ1-4; the D gene is possibly TRBD1 (5 bases). Germline V CDR1 and CDR2: SGHRS, YFSETQ. This CDR3 contains 15 residues. V lost 1 base to trimming and J lost 3 bases, with 10 bases between them. CDR3 in amino acids: CASSLTGTANEKLFF. The CDR3 nucleotides are TGCGCCAGCAGCTTGACAGGCACTGCTAATGAAAAACTGTTTTTT.